The 21 T cell receptor beta chains in this list originate from one sample, sequenced in a study of cytomegalovirus exposure and HLA in healthy donors. It was with 60 Vbeta and 13 Jbeta primers that the PCR ran. Data came from immunoSEQ multiplex PCR; TCRdb stores just in-frame clones and leaves some out. The sample has some 120,000 clones; over 8.5% are singletons. Sequenced sample: PBMCs. The source is a woman aged 40 to 50 in good health and CMV-seropositive.

This chain joins TRBV15 and TRBJ1-4; 10 bases align to TRBD1. Germline V gene sequence: CDR1 LNHNV, CDR2 YYDKDF (reference sequence). The CDR3 contains 18 residues. Trimming cost V 7 bases and J 2 bases; bases outside gene matches: 13. The DNA for the CDR3 is TGTGCCACCAACCCCATCCGGGACAGGGGCCTGACTAATGAAAAACTGTTTTTT. This codes for CATNPIRDRGLTNEKLFF.

The genes are TRBV25-1 and TRBJ2-3, with D possibly TRBD2 on 5 matching bases. The CDR3 is 13 amino acids. The germline CDR1 and CDR2 sequences are MGHDK and SYGVNS. Trimming removed 8 bases at V and 6 bases at J, with 15 bases between. The CDR3, as DNA: TGTGCCAGCGAAATCCCCACGGGGGATACGCAGTATTTT. The encoded protein is CASEIPTGDTQYF. Full variable domain (rest looked up from reference TRBV25-1 and TRBJ2-3): EADIYQTPRYLVIGTGKKITLECSQTMGHDKMYWYQQDPGMELHLIHYSYGVNSTEKGDLSSESTVSRIRTEHFPLTLESARPSHTSQYLCASEIPTGDTQYFGPGTRLTVL.

A remark on this clone: The sample carries other DNA sequences with the same CDR3. This rearrangement joins TRBV7-2 to TRBJ1-1; TRBD1 is a possible D gene (5 bases). This CDR3 spans 12 amino acids. V was pared by 5 bases and J by 6 bases, with 10 bases between. Germline lookup yields CDR1 SGHTA and CDR2 FQGNSA. CDR3 sequence: CASSPGTSEAFF. CDR3 coding DNA: TGTGCCAGCAGCCCAGGGACTTCTGAAGCTTTCTTT.

V gene TRBV21-1 combines with J gene TRBJ1-2. TRBV21-1 corresponds to a pseudogene. This CDR3 comprises 17 residues. This chain's CDR3 is CASRDRGGKLLYYGYTF. The CDR3 DNA reads TGTGCCAGCAGGGATCGGGGTGGGAAACTGCTATACTATGGCTACACCTTC.

About this clone: It is likely a read error, because the conserved phenylalanine at the end of the CDR3 is missing. This chain uses TRBV6-6 with TRBJ1-2, with a weak D call TRBD1 (5 bases). The CDR3 contains 12 residues. V gave up 3 bases and J gave up 6 bases, with 8 bases separating them. From germline, CDR1 is MNHNY and CDR2 SVGAGI (reference sequence). The CDR3 here is CASSYAGNGYTV. The CDR3 DNA sequence: TGTGCCAGCAGTTATGCAGGGAATGGCTACACCGTC.

This clone came up a few times. The CDR3 reads CASSQSPAAGDGYTF. DNA for the CDR3: TGCGCCAGCAGCCAATCTCCCGCTGCAGGGGATGGCTACACCTTC. V is TRBV4-1 and J is TRBJ1-2, with D possibly TRBD1 on 6 matching bases. The V gene's germline CDR1 is MGHRA and CDR2 YSYEKL. Deletions cut 2 bases from V and 6 bases from J, with 16 bases between. This CDR3 is 15 amino acids long.

The genes are TRBV9 and TRBJ1-1, with 7 bases lining up with TRBD1. The CDR3 sequence is 13 residues long. J was trimmed by 2 bases and V by 6 bases; bases with no gene match: 4. Germline CDR1 is SGDLS and CDR2 is YYNGEE. CDR3 sequence: CASKQGFNTEAFF. In DNA, the CDR3 is TGTGCCAGCAAACAGGGGTTTAACACTGAAGCTTTCTTT.

This clone was seen a handful of times. The V gene is TRBV6-8, the J gene TRBJ2-7, with D perhaps matching TRBD2 (6 bases). V was clipped by 11 bases and J by 5 bases, with 13 bases between them. Germline CDR1 and CDR2: MNHGY and SAAAGT. This CDR3 contains 11 residues. The CDR3 protein is CAPKWGDEQYF. The CDR3 coding sequence is TGTGCCCCAAAGTGGGGGGACGAGCAGTACTTC.

The rearrangement links TRBV27 to TRBJ2-5; D may be TRBD2 (6 bases). Germline values: CDR1 MNHEY, CDR2 SMNVEV (reference sequence). This CDR3 has 15 amino acids. Trimming cost V 3 bases and J 5 bases, with 16 bases left between them. The CDR3 is CASSLWAVGGETQYF. For the CDR3, the DNA is TGTGCCAGCAGTTTGTGGGCAGTCGGAGGGGAGACCCAGTACTTC.

This clone was seen more than once but under ten times. This chain connects TRBV30 to TRBJ1-1; D is unclear. The germline V and J ends were trimmed by 1 base and 1 base, with 7 bases remaining between them. CDR1 and CDR2 from the germline V gene are GTSNPN and SVGIG (reference sequence). The CDR3 extends over 13 amino acids. The CDR3 region is CAWSEQTNTEAFF. DNA of the CDR3: TGTGCCTGGAGTGAACAGACGAACACTGAAGCTTTCTTT.

This clone was counted between two and nine times. J is TRBJ1-2 and V is TRBV7-9, with D perhaps TRBD1 (6 bases). CDR3 size: 16 residues. V was shortened by 1 base and J by 2 bases, with 14 bases between the two germline ends. Per the germline V gene, CDR1 is SEHNR and CDR2 is FQNEAQ (reference sequence). The CDR3, as DNA: TGTGCCAGCAGCTTAGACAGGGAGCTGTACAACTATGGCTACACCTTC. This codes for CASSLDRELYNYGYTF.

This clone has a handful of counts. The chain couples TRBV9 to TRBJ1-1, with unresolved D. The CDR3 is 15 amino acids. Trimming stripped 4 bases from V and 3 bases from J, with 16 bases between. Per the germline V gene, CDR1 is SGDLS and CDR2 is YYNGEE. CDR3 sequence reads: CASSPTLSTDTEAFF. The CDR3 nucleotides read TGTGCCAGCAGCCCTACCTTGTCCACCGACACTGAAGCTTTCTTT. The complete variable domain, with remaining parts taken from reference TRBV9 and TRBJ1-1, reads DSGVTQTPKHLITATGQRVTLRCSPRSGDLSVYWYQQSLDQGLQFLIQYYNGEERAKGNILERFSAQQFPDLHSELNLSSLELGDSALYFCASSPTLSTDTEAFFGQGTRLTVV.

This chain's CDR3 is CASSQEGAKNSPLHF. CDR3 coding DNA: TGTGCCAGCAGCCAAGAAGGGGCAAAGAATTCACCCCTCCACTTT. The chain recombines TRBV14 with TRBJ1-6; the D gene is possibly TRBD1 (5 bases). Germline V gene sequence: CDR1 SGHDN, CDR2 FVKESK. The CDR3 totals 15 residues. Trimming pared 0 bases from V and 7 bases from J, leaving 10 bases between.

Note on this clone: Its ends do not fully match the called genes, so a read error is possible. Other DNA sequences from this sample encode an identical CDR3 as well. The gene calls are TRBV6-1 and TRBJ2-3; 10 bases are a match to TRBD2. CDR1 is MNHNS and CDR2 is SASEGT in the germline V gene. CDR3 size: 15 residues. The CDR3 nucleotides read TGCGCCAGCAGGCTAGCGGGGGCCCGCAGGGCGACGCAGTATTTT. It encodes CASRLAGARRATQYF.

V gene TRBV28 combines with J gene TRBJ2-1, with 7 bases matching TRBD2. J lost 7 bases, V lost 6 bases, and 6 bases had no gene match. The V gene's germline CDR1 is MDHEN and CDR2 SYDVKM. This CDR3 is 13 amino acids long. The DNA of the CDR3 is TGTGCCAGCAGCTGGGGGGAGGGGAATGAGCAGTTCTTC. This encodes CASSWGEGNEQFF.

V usage is TRBV11-3 and J usage is TRBJ2-7; D unresolved. V lost 0 bases, J lost 1 base, and 4 bases lay in between. CDR3 size: 13 residues. Germline CDR1 and CDR2: SGHNT and YENEEA. The CDR3 nucleotides read TGTGCCAGCAGCTTAGAACGGTCCTACGAGCAGTACTTC. The encoded protein is CASSLERSYEQYF.

The chain carries TRBV30 and TRBJ2-7, with D possibly being TRBD2 (5 bases). Trimming pared 1 base from V and 6 bases from J, leaving 19 bases between. CDR1 GTSNPN and CDR2 SVGIG come from the germline V gene (reference sequence). This CDR3 is 15 amino acids long. The CDR3 coding sequence is TGTGCCTGGAGTGAGTCGCGGGTCTTCCCTTGCGAGCAGTACTTC. Protein product: CAWSESRVFPCEQYF. The full variable domain, completed using reference TRBV30 and TRBJ2-7, is SQTIHQWPATLVQPVGSPLSLECTVEGTSNPNLYWYRQAAGRGLQLLFYSVGIGQISSEVPQNLSASRPQDRQFILSSKKLLLSDSGFYLCAWSESRVFPCEQYFGPGTRLTVT.

The gene calls are TRBV2 and TRBJ2-7, with D possibly TRBD1 on 5 matching bases. Trimming cost V 2 bases and J 5 bases, with 10 bases left between them. The CDR3 sequence is 13 residues long. Germline CDR1 is SNHLY and CDR2 is FYNNEI. The chain's CDR3 is CASSESREHEQYF. Written as DNA, the CDR3 is TGTGCCAGCAGTGAAAGCAGGGAACACGAGCAGTACTTC.

Only a few counts were recorded for this clone. V is TRBV5-1 and J is TRBJ1-1, with 9 bases fitting TRBD1. The CDR3 spans 16 residues. Germline CDR1 and CDR2: SGHRS and YFSETQ. V lost 4 bases and J lost 3; bases outside the gene matches: 10. The CDR3 region has the DNA TGCGCCAGCAGCACCAGACAGGGGGGTCCGTACACTGAAGCTTTCTTT. The encoded protein is CASSTRQGGPYTEAFF.

The CDR3 coding sequence is TGTGCCAGTAGTATAGATCGTGGGCCTAATGAAAAACTGTTTTTT. Encoded protein: CASSIDRGPNEKLFF. The chain is built from TRBV19 and TRBJ1-4; D remains ambiguous. V lost 0 bases to trimming and J lost 3 bases, with 8 bases between them. The CDR3 extends over 15 amino acids. Germline CDR1 LNHDA, CDR2 SQIVND (reference sequence).

This clone was seen only a few times. The rearrangement links TRBV10-3 to TRBJ1-2, with D tentatively TRBD1 (5 bases). The CDR3 covers 14 residues. Trimming pared 4 bases from V and 2 bases from J, leaving 11 bases between. The V gene's germline CDR1 is ENHRY and CDR2 SYGVKD. CDR3 residues: CAISGPDRNYGYTF. The CDR3 DNA is TGTGCCATCAGTGGCCCCGACAGAAACTATGGCTACACCTTC.